This T cell receptor (beta chain) was profiled in a study of OX40 agonist ivuxolimab in advanced cancers. The CDR3 is 15 residues long. V lost 7 bases to trimming and J lost 7 bases; unmatched junction nucleotides: 10. Germline values: CDR1 SGHTA, CDR2 FQGTGA. Using immunoSEQ multiplex PCR, the repertoire was profiled, and TCRdb retains in-frame clones only, with some absent. Of roughly 71,000 clones listed, about 90% are singletons. V is TRBV7-3 and J is TRBJ2-2; 9 bases match TRBD2. Specimen: CD4+ or CD8+ T cells sorted from blood, collected in a trial of the OX40 agonist ivuxolimab. The origin of this receptor is an adult with an advanced solid tumor such as melanoma, head and neck, liver or kidney cancer. CDR3 sequence: CASNLVVAGDGELFF. Written as DNA, the CDR3 is TGTGCCAGCAACCTCGTGGTAGCGGGAGACGGGGAGCTGTTTTTT.